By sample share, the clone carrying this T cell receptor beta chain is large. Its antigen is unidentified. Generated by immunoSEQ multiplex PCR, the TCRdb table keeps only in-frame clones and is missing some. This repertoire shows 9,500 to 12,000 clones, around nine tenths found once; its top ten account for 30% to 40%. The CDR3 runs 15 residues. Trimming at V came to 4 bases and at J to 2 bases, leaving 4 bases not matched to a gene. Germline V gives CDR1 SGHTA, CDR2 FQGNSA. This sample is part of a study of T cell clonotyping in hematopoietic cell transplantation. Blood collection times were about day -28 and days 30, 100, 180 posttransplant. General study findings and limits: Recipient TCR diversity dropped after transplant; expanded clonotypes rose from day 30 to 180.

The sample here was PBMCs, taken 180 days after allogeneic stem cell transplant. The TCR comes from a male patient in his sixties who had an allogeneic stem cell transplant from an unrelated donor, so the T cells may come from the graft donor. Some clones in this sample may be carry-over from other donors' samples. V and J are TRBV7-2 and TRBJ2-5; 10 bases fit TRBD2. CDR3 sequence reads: CASSSERGGQETQYF. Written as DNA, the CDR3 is TGTGCCAGCAGCTCCGAGCGGGGGGGTCAAGAGACCCAGTACTTC.